The 8 T cell receptor beta chains listed next were all sequenced from one sample in a study of blood T cell repertoires in COVID-19. Method: immunoSEQ multiplex PCR; TCRdb's copy keeps in-frame clones and lacks some. The sample carries tens of thousands of clones, more than 80% recorded once. What was sequenced was peripheral blood. These receptors all come from a woman at least 80 years old with acute or convalescent COVID-19.

The chain is built from TRBV3-1 (or the pseudogene TRBV3-2) and TRBJ2-7, with D possibly being TRBD2 (5 bases). Germline values: CDR1 LGHDT, CDR2 YNNKEL (reference sequence). The ends were cut back, 5 bases at V and 1 base at J, with 15 bases in the middle. CDR3 length: 15 residues. CDR3 DNA sequence: TGTGCCAGCAGCAAGAAGCGGATGTTGTCCTACGAGCAGTACTTC. Residues: CASSKKRMLSYEQYF.

The chain carries TRBV7-2 and TRBJ2-2; 10 nucleotides match TRBD1. Per germline, CDR1 SGHTA and CDR2 FQGNSA. This CDR3 has 15 residues. V lost 6 bases, J lost 1 base, and 2 bases stayed unmatched. The CDR3 bases are TGTGCCAGCAGTTGGGACAGGGGGAACACCGGGGAGCTGTTTTTT. This encodes CASSWDRGNTGELFF.

The rearrangement uses TRBV29-1 and TRBJ1-2; D gene uncertain. The CDR3 is made up of 14 amino acids. Deletions cut 0 bases from V and 4 bases from J, with 12 bases between. In germline, CDR1 is SQVTM, CDR2 ANQGSEA. The CDR3 region has the DNA TGCAGCGTTGAAGAAGATGAGGGAGTCTATGGCTACACCTTC. It codes for CSVEEDEGVYGYTF. The whole variable domain, filled in from reference TRBV29-1 and TRBJ1-2, reads SAVISQKPSRDICQRGTSLTIQCQVDSQVTMMFWYRQQPGQSLTLIATANQGSEATYESGFVIDKFPISRPNLTFSTLTVSNMSPEDSSIYLCSVEEDEGVYGYTFGSGTRLTVV.

V usage is TRBV3-1 (or the pseudogene TRBV3-2) and J usage is TRBJ1-2; D is perhaps TRBD1 (6 bases). V gave up 8 bases and J gave up 2 bases, with 15 bases separating them. CDR3 length: 14 amino acids. Germline V gene lookup returns CDR1 LGHDT and CDR2 YNNKEL (reference sequence). Here the CDR3 DNA reads TGTGCCAGCGGGCACAGAGGGGGAAACTATGGCTACACCTTC. Amino acid sequence: CASGHRGGNYGYTF.

The genes are TRBV6-5 and TRBJ2-7; TRBD2 aligns across 7 bases. This CDR3 has 15 residues. V shed 2 bases and J 2 bases; nucleotides not matched to a gene: 6. From germline, CDR1 is MNHEY and CDR2 SVGAGI. CDR3 region: CASSYRDGTTYEQYF. The CDR3 DNA reads as TGTGCCAGCAGTTACCGGGACGGGACTACCTACGAGCAGTACTTC.

The chain joins TRBV4-1 to TRBJ1-1, with TRBD1 identical over 8 bases. The CDR3 length is 17 residues. Germline V CDR1 and CDR2: MGHRA, YSYEKL. V dropped 5 bases and J dropped 3; count of bases not matched to a gene: 14. CDR3 region: CASSYTIYRGGDTEAFF. The CDR3 DNA follows: TGCGCCAGCAGCTACACTATATACAGGGGGGGAGACACTGAAGCTTTCTTT.

The CDR3 sequence: CASSQEDRVNEKLFF. The CDR3 coding sequence is TGCGCCAGCAGCCAAGAGGACAGGGTTAATGAAAAACTGTTTTTT. The chain uses TRBV4-1 and TRBJ1-4; 8 bases align to TRBD1. This CDR3 is built from 15 residues. J lost 4 bases, V lost 0 bases, and 1 base had no gene match. Germline CDR1 is MGHRA and CDR2 is YSYEKL.

CDR3 protein: CSVVETGDVRQPQHF. Here the CDR3 DNA reads TGCAGCGTTGTTGAGACAGGGGACGTACGGCAGCCCCAGCATTTT. This sequence joins TRBV29-1 and TRBJ1-5; 8 bases match TRBD1. This CDR3 spans 15 amino acids. In germline, CDR1 is SQVTM, CDR2 ANQGSEA. J lost 7 bases, V lost 4 bases, and 12 bases had no gene match. Combining the CDR3 with reference TRBV29-1 and TRBJ1-5 gives the whole variable domain SAVISQKPSRDICQRGTSLTIQCQVDSQVTMMFWYRQQPGQSLTLIATANQGSEATYESGFVIDKFPISRPNLTFSTLTVSNMSPEDSSIYLCSVVETGDVRQPQHFGDGTRLSIL.